A single TCR beta chain is shown here with its context. Its antigen is unidentified. The Oncomine TCR Beta short-read assay was what sequenced the DNA obtained from cultured CD4+ T cells. From CD4+ T cells that had been cultured, genomic DNA was extracted. TCRdb reprocessed the PCR reads with MiXCR, giving one entry per CDR3 protein. The repertoire has 15,000 to 20,000 distinct CDR3 sequences, just under 30% of them found once; the top ten carry under 20%. The data were obtained in a study of vaccination and CD4 T cells after COVID-19. Treatment in this sample: roughly 11-day PBMC culture with coronavirus spike peptide pools or control peptides (ViraFEST assay). CDR1 is MNHEY, CDR2 SVGEGT, per germline. The ends were cut back, 7 bases at V and 5 bases at J, with 11 bases in the middle. There are 12 residues in the CDR3.

The sequencing sample was made of cultured CD4+ T cells from blood. This chain uses TRBV6-2 or TRBV6-3 with TRBJ1-1, with D unresolved. This TCR came from a human donor with COVID-19. In DNA form, the CDR3 reads TGTGCCAGCACCCCCGGCAGGACTGAAGCTTTCTTT. Amino acids: CASTPGRTEAFF.